This TCR beta chain was captured in a study of blood T cell repertoires in COVID-19. Study-level information: The United States, Italy and Spain supplied acute and convalescent COVID-19 samples. The cDNA or gDNA used as material had been derived from T cells, B-cell-depleted T cells, or PBMCs.

Trimming pared 5 bases from V and 7 bases from J, leaving 11 bases between. In germline, CDR1 is SEHNR, CDR2 FQNEAQ (reference sequence). The CDR3 spans 12 residues. As originally analysed: Estimation of nucleated cell counts relied on the amplification of reference gene primers. Some clones are missing from TCRdb's copy, which holds only in-frame ones; the method was immunoSEQ multiplex PCR. That table is the source of V, J and clone size, and D and trimming were worked out from the DNA. The sample carries about 210,000 clones, around 82% recorded once. The chain uses TRBV7-9 and TRBJ2-5; D remains unclear. The receptor's source is a man aged 50 or older with active or convalescent COVID-19. Sequencing was done on a sample of peripheral blood. The CDR3 DNA reads TGTGCCAGCAGCCCCGGTGGTGTGACCCAGTACTTC. This translates into CASSPGGVTQYF.